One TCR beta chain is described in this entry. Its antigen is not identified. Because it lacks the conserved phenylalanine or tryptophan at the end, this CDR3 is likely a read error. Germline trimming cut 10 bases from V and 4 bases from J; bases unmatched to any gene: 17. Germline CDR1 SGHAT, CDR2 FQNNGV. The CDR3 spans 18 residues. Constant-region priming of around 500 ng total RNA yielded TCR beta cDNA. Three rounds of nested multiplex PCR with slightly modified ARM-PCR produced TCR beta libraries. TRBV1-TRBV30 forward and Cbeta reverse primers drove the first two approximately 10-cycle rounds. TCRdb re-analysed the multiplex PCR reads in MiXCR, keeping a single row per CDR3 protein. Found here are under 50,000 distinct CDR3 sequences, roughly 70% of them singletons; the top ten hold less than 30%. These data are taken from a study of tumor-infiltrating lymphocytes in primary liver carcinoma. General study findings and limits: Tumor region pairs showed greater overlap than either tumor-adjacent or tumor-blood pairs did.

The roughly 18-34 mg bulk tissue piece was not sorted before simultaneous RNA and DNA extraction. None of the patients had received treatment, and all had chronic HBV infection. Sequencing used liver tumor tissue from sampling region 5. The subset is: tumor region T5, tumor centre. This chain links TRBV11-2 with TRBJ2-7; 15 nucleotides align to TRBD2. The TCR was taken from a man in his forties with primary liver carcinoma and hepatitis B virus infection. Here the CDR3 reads CANSLSVGLAGGGYEQYI. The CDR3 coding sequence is TGTGCCAACAGTTTATCCGTTGGACTAGCGGGAGGGGGGTACGAGCAGTACATC.